Presented here are 28 T cell receptor beta chains from one specimen sequenced in a study of blood T cell repertoires in COVID-19. The repertoire was sequenced with immunoSEQ multiplex PCR; TCRdb's copy has only in-frame clones and lacks some. The sample yields about 280,000 clones, roughly 85% seen once. Sequences were obtained from PBMCs or T cells enriched from blood (not recorded which). These receptors were taken from a woman in her 40s who had recovered from COVID-19.

This clone was counted between two and nine times. This rearrangement joins TRBV3-1 (or the pseudogene TRBV3-2) to TRBJ2-7, with 7 bases lining up with TRBD1. In germline, CDR1 is LGHDT, CDR2 YNNKEL (reference sequence). V lost 3 bases, J lost 0 bases, and 5 bases stayed unmatched. This CDR3 is built from 15 residues. CDR3 in amino acids: CASSHRGQLSYEQYF. The CDR3 DNA reads TGTGCCAGCAGCCATCGGGGACAGCTCTCCTACGAGCAGTACTTC.

This clone was observed a single time. The chain joins TRBV6-5 to TRBJ1-4, with TRBD1 matching 8 bases. In germline, CDR1 is MNHEY, CDR2 SVGAGI. V shed 4 bases and J 7 bases; nucleotides not matched to a gene: 8. CDR3 length: 15 amino acids. CDR3 residues: CASSSRQGAAEKLFF. Written as DNA, the CDR3 is TGTGCCAGCAGTTCCCGGCAGGGGGCGGCTGAAAAACTGTTTTTT.

The V and J genes are TRBV2 and TRBJ1-1, with D perhaps TRBD1 (6 bases). V dropped 5 bases and J dropped 11 bases, with 21 bases sitting between them. CDR1 SNHLY and CDR2 FYNNEI come from the germline V gene. CDR3 size: 14 residues. CDR3 DNA: TGTGCCAGCAGTAAGATGAGACAGGCTGATGGGGCTTTCTTT. This codes for CASSKMRQADGAFF.

The chain recombines TRBV30 with TRBJ2-4; 10 bases align to TRBD1. The junction had 6 bases not matched to a gene; V was cut back by 5 bases and J by 8 bases. The V gene's germline CDR1 is GTSNPN and CDR2 SVGIG (reference sequence). The CDR3 runs to 13 residues. CDR3 in amino acids: CAWDRGPEDIQYF. In nucleotides, the CDR3 is TGTGCCTGGGACAGGGGGCCCGAGGACATTCAGTACTTC.

The chain links TRBV4-3 to TRBJ1-4; D may be TRBD1 (5 bases). There are 15 residues in the CDR3. V lost 0 bases and J 8 bases, leaving 13 bases between the germline ends. In germline, CDR1 is LGHNA, CDR2 YSLEER. The CDR3 DNA sequence: TGCGCCAGCAGCCAAGAGACAGCCTTCTTCGAAAAACTGTTTTTT. Translation: CASSQETAFFEKLFF.

This chain links TRBV2 with TRBJ1-5; D uncertain. The CDR3 runs 14 residues. V was shortened by 3 bases and J by 4 bases, with 10 bases between the two germline ends. CDR1 is SNHLY and CDR2 is FYNNEI in the germline V gene. For the CDR3, the DNA is TGTGCCAGCAGTGATGCGTTCGGGAATCAGCCCCAGCATTTT. Protein sequence: CASSDAFGNQPQHF.

This sequence joins TRBV10-3 and TRBJ2-7, with 11 nucleotides matching TRBD2. Looked up from germline, CDR1 is ENHRY and CDR2 is SYGVKD. The CDR3 extends over 15 amino acids. The V segment lost 10 bases and the J segment 0 bases; nucleotides outside the gene matches: 8. The CDR3, as DNA: TGTGCCAGCACCGAAACTAGCGGGAGCTCCTACGAGCAGTACTTC. Translating it yields CASTETSGSSYEQYF.

The chain joins TRBV28 to TRBJ2-1; TRBD1 matches at 7 bases. This CDR3 spans 14 amino acids. J lost 10 bases, V lost 3 bases, and 9 bases had no gene match. The V gene's germline CDR1 is MDHEN and CDR2 SYDVKM. CDR3 bases: TGTGCCAGCAGTTTGAGACAGGGATCTTACGAGCAGTTCTTC. Its protein product is CASSLRQGSYEQFF.

Regarding this clone: Other DNA sequences from this sample encode an identical CDR3 as well. The rearrangement joins TRBV30 to TRBJ2-7, with TRBD1 matching 10 bases. CDR1 is GTSNPN, CDR2 SVGIG, per germline (reference sequence). V lost 0 bases to trimming and J lost 2 bases; unmatched junction nucleotides: 1. CDR3 length: 14 amino acids. This CDR3 is CAWSVGTGAYEQYF. The CDR3 DNA follows: TGTGCCTGGAGTGTAGGGACAGGGGCCTACGAGCAGTACTTC.

The J gene is TRBJ2-3, the V gene TRBV4-3, with TRBD1 matching over 9 bases. CDR3 length: 17 residues. Germline V gives CDR1 LGHNA, CDR2 YSLEER. The ends lost 4 bases at V and 3 bases at J; junction bases unmatched: 11. The CDR3 DNA is TGCGCCAGCAGCCGAGCCCCTGAGGGACAGGGTACAGATACGCAGTATTTT. Amino acids: CASSRAPEGQGTDTQYF.

This chain joins TRBV11-1 and TRBJ2-3; D unresolved. The germline V gene has CDR1 SGHAT and CDR2 FQDESV (reference sequence). This CDR3 is built from 13 residues. V lost 2 bases to trimming and J lost 4 bases, with 7 bases between them. The CDR3 region is CASSLIQADTQYF. The CDR3 bases are TGTGCCAGCAGCTTAATCCAGGCAGATACGCAGTATTTT.

This chain connects TRBV19 to TRBJ1-5; 8 nucleotides line up with TRBD1. Germline trimming cut 8 bases from V and 5 bases from J; bases unmatched to any gene: 2. The germline V gene has CDR1 LNHDA and CDR2 SQIVND (reference sequence). The CDR3 spans 12 residues. CDR3 DNA: TGTGCCAGTCAGGACAGGGATCAGCCCCAGCATTTT. It is translated as CASQDRDQPQHF.

This sequence joins TRBV7-3 and TRBJ2-2, with D unclear. Germline V gene lookup returns CDR1 SGHTA and CDR2 FQGTGA. The CDR3 extends over 12 amino acids. With 4 bases removed from V and 8 bases from J, the gap between germline ends came to 8 bases. The chain's CDR3 is CASSSGEGELFF. In nucleotides, the CDR3 is TGTGCCAGCAGCTCCGGTGAGGGGGAGCTGTTTTTT.

The J gene is TRBJ2-1, the V gene TRBV19, with TRBD1 as a possible D gene (5 bases). The germline V gene has CDR1 LNHDA and CDR2 SQIVND (reference sequence). Trimming cost V 5 bases and J 3 bases, with 8 bases left between them. This CDR3 spans 13 amino acids. The CDR3 loop is CASSSQVYNEQFF. CDR3 sequence (DNA): TGTGCCAGTAGTTCACAGGTCTACAATGAGCAGTTCTTC. Together with reference TRBV19 and TRBJ2-1, the CDR3 gives the full variable domain: DGGITQSPKYLFRKEGQNVTLSCEQNLNHDAMYWYRQDPGQGLRLIYYSQIVNDFQKGDIAEGYSVSREKKESFPLTVTSAQKNPTAFYLCASSSQVYNEQFFGPGTRLTVL.

DNA of the CDR3: TGTGCCAGCAGCTTTCTACCGGCCTCGGGGGGCTCTGAAGCTTTCTTT. This encodes CASSFLPASGGSEAFF. This chain joins TRBV7-2 and TRBJ1-1, with a possible D match to TRBD1 (6 bases). The V gene's germline CDR1 is SGHTA and CDR2 FQGNSA. The CDR3 loop spans 16 amino acids. The V gene lost 3 bases and the J gene lost 6 bases, with 20 bases spanning the gap.

The chain combines TRBV24-1 with TRBJ2-1; weak D call: TRBD2 (6 bases). The CDR3 consists of 16 residues. The germline V gene encodes CDR1 KGHDR and CDR2 SFDVKD. Trimming removed 3 bases at V and 4 bases at J, with 15 bases between. CDR3 nucleotides: TGTGCCACCAGTGATCAGCCGGGACTTCTATACAATGAGCAGTTCTTC. It encodes CATSDQPGLLYNEQFF.

J is TRBJ1-6 and V is TRBV10-3; 9 bases agree with TRBD1. Trimming cost V 5 bases and J 10 bases; bases outside gene matches: 6. The CDR3 extends over 14 amino acids. Per germline, CDR1 ENHRY and CDR2 SYGVKD. The CDR3 DNA is TGTGCCATCAGTCCCCACGACAGGGGGTCACCCCTCCACTTT. Protein: CAISPHDRGSPLHF.

The chain employs TRBV27 and TRBJ1-1, with 7 nucleotides matching TRBD1. The CDR3 sequence is 15 residues long. V shed 5 bases, J shed 1 base, and the junction held 7 bases outside the gene matches. Germline CDR1 and CDR2: MNHEY and SMNVEV (reference sequence). The CDR3 sequence: CASSPTTGRNTEAFF. CDR3 nucleotides: TGTGCCAGCAGTCCCACGACAGGGAGGAACACTGAAGCTTTCTTT.

This chain uses TRBV6-5 with TRBJ1-4, with 8 bases fitting TRBD1. Losses at the gene ends were 6 bases for V and 4 bases for J; bases not matched to a gene: 7. This CDR3 is 15 amino acids long. The germline V gene encodes CDR1 MNHEY and CDR2 SVGAGI. The CDR3 is CASSQQGEINEKLFF. In nucleotides, the CDR3 is TGTGCCAGCAGCCAACAGGGGGAAATTAATGAAAAACTGTTTTTT.

The count of this clone is one. V and J are TRBV11-2 and TRBJ2-5; no firm D call. Germline V CDR1 and CDR2: SGHAT, FQNNGV. V lost 0 bases and J lost 4, with 6 bases in between. CDR3 size: 13 residues. For the CDR3, the DNA is TGTGCCAGCAGCTTAGATCCCCGAGAGACCCAGTACTTC. Its translation is CASSLDPRETQYF.

The chain employs TRBV18 and TRBJ2-4, with D perhaps matching TRBD2 (6 bases). The CDR3 contains 15 residues. Trimming removed 2 bases from V and 3 bases from J, with 11 bases in between. Germline-derived CDR1 and CDR2 are KGHSH and LQKENI. This CDR3 is CASSPGLSGKNIQYF. In DNA form, the CDR3 reads TGTGCCAGCTCACCAGGGCTTAGCGGCAAAAACATTCAGTACTTC.

This chain joins TRBV30 and TRBJ1-4; D possibly corresponds to TRBD1 (5 bases). Trimming pared 1 base from V and 7 bases from J, leaving 10 bases between. The CDR3 runs to 13 residues. CDR1 and CDR2 from the germline V gene are GTSNPN and SVGIG (reference sequence). The CDR3 DNA sequence: TGTGCCTGGAGTGGCATGGGGGGTGAAAAACTGTTTTTT. This sequence encodes CAWSGMGGEKLFF. The variable domain in full, completed from reference TRBV30 and TRBJ1-4, reads SQTIHQWPATLVQPVGSPLSLECTVEGTSNPNLYWYRQAAGRGLQLLFYSVGIGQISSEVPQNLSASRPQDRQFILSSKKLLLSDSGFYLCAWSGMGGEKLFFGSGTQLSVL.

The rearrangement links TRBV28 to TRBJ2-3, with D unresolved. CDR3 length equals 13 residues. Deletions cut 5 bases from V and 6 bases from J, with 12 bases between. Germline loops: CDR1 MDHEN, CDR2 SYDVKM. The CDR3 DNA is TGTGCCAGCAGTCTGTATGAGGCGGATACGCAGTATTTT. Translation: CASSLYEADTQYF.

The rearrangement joins TRBV28 to TRBJ1-4, with D perhaps TRBD1 (5 bases). The CDR3 has 13 amino acids. The V gene's germline CDR1 is MDHEN and CDR2 SYDVKM. V was trimmed by 4 bases and J by 8 bases, leaving 11 bases between them. The CDR3 protein is CASSWGAPEKLFF. The CDR3 DNA sequence: TGTGCCAGCAGTTGGGGCGCGCCGGAAAAACTGTTTTTT.

The chain employs TRBV30 and TRBJ2-7; 8 nucleotides match TRBD1. After removal of 3 bases from V and 2 bases from J, the junction contained 6 bases not matched to a gene. The CDR3 consists of 14 residues. Germline V lookup: CDR1 GTSNPN, CDR2 SVGIG (reference sequence). CDR3 DNA sequence: TGTGCCTGGAGGGAAACAGGGGGTGCCTACGAGCAGTACTTC. Translated, it gives CAWRETGGAYEQYF.

The genes are TRBV5-4 and TRBJ2-6; no clear D. CDR1 and CDR2 from the germline V gene are SGHNT and YYREEE (reference sequence). The V end was cut by 0 bases, the J end by 2 bases, with 6 bases between. The CDR3 loop spans 15 amino acids. This chain's CDR3 is CASSLALTGANVLTF. The DNA of the CDR3 is TGTGCCAGCAGCTTGGCCCTTACTGGGGCCAACGTCCTGACTTTC.

V gene TRBV6-5 combines with J gene TRBJ1-5, with TRBD1 identical over 7 bases. This CDR3 contains 14 residues. V lost 7 bases to trimming and J lost 4 bases; unmatched junction nucleotides: 7. Germline V gene lookup returns CDR1 MNHEY and CDR2 SVGAGI. CDR3 sequence reads: CASIRTGTNQPQHF. In DNA, the CDR3 is TGTGCCAGCATTAGGACAGGCACAAATCAGCCCCAGCATTTT.

The V gene is TRBV7-2, the J gene TRBJ1-2, with 8 bases fitting TRBD1. With 5 bases clipped from V and 2 bases from J, the junction kept 13 bases outside the gene matches. This CDR3 spans 17 amino acids. CDR1 is SGHTA and CDR2 is FQGNSA in the germline V gene. CDR3 loop: CASSDQGWGTGNYGYTF. Here the CDR3 DNA reads TGTGCCAGCAGCGACCAGGGTTGGGGGACAGGCAACTATGGCTACACCTTC.